This T cell receptor beta chain came from a study of blood T cell repertoires in COVID-19. Overall study: Acute and convalescent COVID-19 specimens originated in the United States, Italy and Spain.

Sequencing used immunoSEQ multiplex PCR; TCRdb keeps in-frame clones, though not all of them. The data show 250,000 or so clones, 80% to 90% seen once. Trimming removed 4 bases at V and 5 bases at J, with 9 bases between. This CDR3 is 12 amino acids long. Germline V CDR1 and CDR2: SQVTM, ANQGSEA. Cohort assignment relied on participant-reported clinical history. The TCR originated in a woman aged 40 to 50 who had been exposed to COVID-19. The sample was PBMCs or T cells enriched from blood (not recorded which). The rearrangement links TRBV29-1 to TRBJ1-5; D is ambiguous. The CDR3 coding sequence is TGCAGCGTTGGGGCGGGAGATCAGCCCCAGCATTTT. Protein product: CSVGAGDQPQHF.